The 18 T cell receptor beta chains reported below all come from one sample, sequenced in a study of identical twins. TCRdb reprocessed the 5' RACE reads via MiXCR and lists one record per CDR3 protein. The table has 450,000 or so distinct CDR3 sequences, around 14% seen once; the top ten hold around 0.48%. This same sample was also part of a study on yellow fever vaccine responses in identical twins.

Sequencing input: CD4+ T cells sorted from blood. These receptors were taken from a young woman in good health.

The chain recombines TRBV5-1 with TRBJ1-1; 9 bases line up with TRBD1. V was clipped by 0 bases and J by 7 bases; unmatched bases: 7. The CDR3 has 15 residues. From germline, CDR1 is SGHRS and CDR2 YFSETQ. The CDR3 loop reads CASSLALGQGIEAFF. Here the CDR3 DNA reads TGCGCCAGCAGCTTGGCCTTGGGACAGGGCATTGAAGCTTTCTTT.

The chain combines TRBV29-1 with TRBJ2-2; the match to TRBD1 covers 8 bases. This CDR3 has 16 amino acids. V shed 0 bases, J shed 7 bases, and the junction held 10 bases outside the gene matches. The V gene's germline CDR1 is SQVTM and CDR2 ANQGSEA. Here the CDR3 reads CSVEDKSRGPGGELFF. CDR3 DNA sequence: TGCAGCGTTGAAGATAAGTCCAGGGGGCCGGGCGGGGAGCTGTTTTTT.

The chain carries TRBV5-7 and TRBJ2-3; 7 bases are a match to TRBD1. TRBV5-7 belongs to the ORF category, with a function that is uncertain. With V trimmed by 5 bases and J by 3 bases, 9 bases remained unmatched. This CDR3 has 15 amino acids. CDR3 bases: TGTGCCAGCAGATTCGACAGGGTCAGGACAGATACGCAGTATTTT. This translates into CASRFDRVRTDTQYF.

The chain is built from TRBV11-2 and TRBJ2-3, with 11 bases identical to TRBD2. V lost 5 bases, J lost 6 bases, and 4 bases stayed unmatched. Per germline, CDR1 SGHAT and CDR2 FQNNGV. CDR3 size: 14 residues. The CDR3 sequence: CASSRSGRVDTQYF. Written as DNA, the CDR3 is TGTGCCAGCAGCCGTAGCGGGAGGGTTGATACGCAGTATTTT.

In its sample, this clonotype was seen once. One end of the junction does not line up with germline, which may come from a read error. The V and J genes are TRBV5-1 and TRBJ2-7, with TRBD2 as a possible D gene (6 bases). Per germline, CDR1 SGHRS and CDR2 YFSETQ. The length of the CDR3 is 15 residues. The CDR3 bases are TGCTCCAGCAAACCGGATGGTAGCGGCTCCTACGAGCAGTACTTC. It translates to CSSKPDGSGSYEQYF.

This clonotype was detected only a few times. The CDR3, as DNA: TGTGCCAGCAGTCCCCGACTAGCGGGAAGCCAAGAGACCCAGTACTTC. It specifies CASSPRLAGSQETQYF. The chain carries TRBV12-3 or TRBV12-4 and TRBJ2-5; 11 nucleotides line up with TRBD2. This CDR3 is built from 16 residues. J lost 1 base, V lost 5 bases, and 6 bases had no gene match.

This clonotype was counted at least ten times. The chain employs TRBV2 and TRBJ2-7; D uncertain. CDR1 and CDR2 (germline): SNHLY, FYNNEI. V was trimmed by 3 bases and J by 2 bases, leaving 5 bases between them. The length of the CDR3 is 12 residues. The CDR3 here is CASSDYTYEQYF. The DNA of the CDR3 is TGTGCCAGCAGTGATTACACCTACGAGCAGTACTTC.

The CDR3 is CSARASNQPQHF. DNA for the CDR3: TGCAGTGCTAGGGCGAGCAATCAGCCCCAGCATTTT. The chain couples TRBV20-1 to TRBJ1-5; no clear D. V lost 3 bases, J lost 1 base, and 4 bases lay in between. Germline V gene lookup returns CDR1 DFQATT and CDR2 SNEGSKA (reference sequence). There are 12 residues in the CDR3.

The chain is built from TRBV7-2 and TRBJ2-7; D possibly matches TRBD1 or TRBD2 (5 bases each). Germline CDR1 reads SGHTA; CDR2 reads FQGNSA. The ends were cut back, 5 bases at V and 6 bases at J, with 23 bases in the middle. CDR3 size: 16 residues. The CDR3 DNA sequence: TGTGCCAGCAGCCCTCGCCCGGGTCTAGAGGGGCGCGAGCAGTACTTC. Protein sequence: CASSPRPGLEGREQYF.

This chain uses TRBV20-1 with TRBJ2-7; 8 bases align to TRBD2. J lost 3 bases, V lost 2 bases, and 6 bases had no gene match. Germline CDR1 is DFQATT and CDR2 is SNEGSKA (reference sequence). The CDR3 loop spans 14 amino acids. This CDR3 is CSARILAGDYEQYF. For the CDR3, the DNA is TGCAGTGCTAGAATCCTAGCGGGCGACTACGAGCAGTACTTC.

The chain links TRBV28 to TRBJ1-6, with 8 positions matching TRBD1. This CDR3 has 15 amino acids. The J segment lost 10 bases and the V segment lost 6 bases, leaving 11 bases of the junction unmatched. Germline V gene lookup returns CDR1 MDHEN and CDR2 SYDVKM. The CDR3 region has the DNA TGTGCCAGCAGCACAATGCGACAGGGGTTGTCACCCCTCCACTTT. This gives the protein CASSTMRQGLSPLHF.

This clonotype turned up a few times. The chain couples TRBV20-1 to TRBJ2-5, with 8 nucleotides matching TRBD1. This CDR3 has 15 residues. Germline assignment: CDR1 DFQATT and CDR2 SNEGSKA (reference sequence). The ends lost 5 bases at V and 5 bases at J; junction bases unmatched: 13. The DNA of the CDR3 is TGCAGTGCTGGATCTCCCGACAGGGGATGGGAGACCCAGTACTTC. Translation: CSAGSPDRGWETQYF.

The rearrangement links TRBV7-9 to TRBJ1-5; possible D gene TRBD1, 5 bases. The CDR3 is 11 residues long. CDR1 SEHNR and CDR2 FQNEAQ come from the germline V gene (reference sequence). V shed 10 bases and J shed 7 bases, with 11 bases lying between them. Here the CDR3 DNA reads TGTGCCACGGGGCTGGGACAGCCCCAGCATTTT. Translation gives CATGLGQPQHF.

The chain uses TRBV18 and TRBJ2-1, with D perhaps matching TRBD1 (6 bases). Germline V gene sequence: CDR1 KGHSH, CDR2 LQKENI. The V end was cut by 3 bases, the J end by 4 bases, with 10 bases between. The CDR3 totals 14 residues. The CDR3 DNA is TGTGCCAGCTCACCGGAAAGGGGGTACAATGAGCAGTTCTTC. Protein sequence: CASSPERGYNEQFF.

The chain combines TRBV28 with TRBJ2-3; 7 nucleotides align to TRBD2. CDR1 MDHEN and CDR2 SYDVKM come from the germline V gene. The CDR3 has 14 residues. Trimming took 7 bases from V and 7 from J; bases not matched to a gene: 11. CDR3: CASTTGTIAYTQYF. For the CDR3, the DNA is TGTGCCAGCACGACCGGGACTATCGCTTATACGCAGTATTTT.

The rearrangement joins TRBV7-2 to TRBJ2-7; the D gene is possibly TRBD1 (6 bases). This CDR3 spans 14 amino acids. Germline V CDR1 and CDR2: SGHTA, FQGNSA. Between the trimmed V and J ends, which lost 3 bases and 0 bases, there was a span of 9 bases. The chain's CDR3 is CASSFRGFSYEQYF. Written as DNA, the CDR3 is TGTGCCAGCAGCTTTAGGGGGTTCTCCTACGAGCAGTACTTC.

This rearrangement joins TRBV12-3 or TRBV12-4 to TRBJ2-7; 7 bases match TRBD1. Unmatched junction bases numbered 12, after V lost 6 bases and J lost 7 bases. The length of the CDR3 is 14 residues. CDR3 nucleotide sequence: TGTGCCAGCAGAGAGACAGGGCGCTCTTGGGAGCAGTACTTC. It encodes CASRETGRSWEQYF.

There are a few counts of this clonotype. V is TRBV2 and J is TRBJ2-3, with D perhaps matching TRBD1 (6 bases). V gave up 4 bases and J gave up 0 bases, with 11 bases separating them. The CDR3 spans 15 residues. Germline V gene sequence: CDR1 SNHLY, CDR2 FYNNEI. As DNA, the CDR3 is TGTGCCAGCAGTGGGACAGTTTCTAGCACAGATACGCAGTATTTT. It yields the protein CASSGTVSSTDTQYF.